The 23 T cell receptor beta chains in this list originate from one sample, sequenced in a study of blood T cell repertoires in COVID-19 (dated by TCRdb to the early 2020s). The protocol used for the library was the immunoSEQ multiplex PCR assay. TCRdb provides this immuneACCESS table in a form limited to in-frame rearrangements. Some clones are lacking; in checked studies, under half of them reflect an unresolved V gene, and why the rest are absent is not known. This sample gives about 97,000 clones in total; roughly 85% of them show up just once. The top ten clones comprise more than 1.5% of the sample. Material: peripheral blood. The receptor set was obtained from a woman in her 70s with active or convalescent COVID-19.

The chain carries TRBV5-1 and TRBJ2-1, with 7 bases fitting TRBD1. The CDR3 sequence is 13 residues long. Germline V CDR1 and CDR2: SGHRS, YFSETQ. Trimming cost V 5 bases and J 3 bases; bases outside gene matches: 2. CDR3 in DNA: TGCGCCAGCAGATGGGACAGCTACAATGAGCAGTTCTTC. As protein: CASRWDSYNEQFF.

CDR3 residues: CASSSRVSGNTIYF. Here the CDR3 DNA reads TGTGCCAGCAGTAGCAGGGTTTCTGGAAACACCATATATTTT. The chain links TRBV11-2 to TRBJ1-3; D perhaps matches TRBD1 (5 bases). The CDR3 has 14 residues. V was cut by 6 bases and J by 1 base, with 10 bases left in between. The germline V gene has CDR1 SGHAT and CDR2 FQNNGV.

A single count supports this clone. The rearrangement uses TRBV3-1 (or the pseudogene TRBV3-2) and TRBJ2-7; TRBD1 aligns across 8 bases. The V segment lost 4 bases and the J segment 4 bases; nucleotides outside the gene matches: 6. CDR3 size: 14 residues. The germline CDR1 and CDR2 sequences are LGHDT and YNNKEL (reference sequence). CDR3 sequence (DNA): TGTGCCAGCAGCCCTGGACAGGGACGATACGAGCAGTACTTC. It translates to CASSPGQGRYEQYF.

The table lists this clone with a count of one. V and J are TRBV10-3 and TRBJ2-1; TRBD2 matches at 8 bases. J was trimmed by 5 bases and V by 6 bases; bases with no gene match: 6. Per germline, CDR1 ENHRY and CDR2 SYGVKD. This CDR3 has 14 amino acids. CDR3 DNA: TGTGCCATCAGAAGCGGGAGCACTAACAATGAGCAGTTCTTC. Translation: CAIRSGSTNNEQFF.

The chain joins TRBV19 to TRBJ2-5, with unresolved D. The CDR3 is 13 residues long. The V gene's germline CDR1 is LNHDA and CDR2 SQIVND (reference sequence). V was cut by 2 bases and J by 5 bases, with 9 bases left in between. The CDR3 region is CASSISPRETQYF. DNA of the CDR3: TGTGCCAGTAGTATAAGCCCGCGGGAGACCCAGTACTTC.

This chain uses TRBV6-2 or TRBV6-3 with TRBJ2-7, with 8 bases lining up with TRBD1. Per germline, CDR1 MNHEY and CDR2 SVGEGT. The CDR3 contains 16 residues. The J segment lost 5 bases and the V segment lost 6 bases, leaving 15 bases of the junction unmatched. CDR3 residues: CASSPPWTGTQDEQYF. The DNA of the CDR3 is TGTGCCAGCAGCCCCCCTTGGACAGGGACTCAGGACGAGCAGTACTTC.

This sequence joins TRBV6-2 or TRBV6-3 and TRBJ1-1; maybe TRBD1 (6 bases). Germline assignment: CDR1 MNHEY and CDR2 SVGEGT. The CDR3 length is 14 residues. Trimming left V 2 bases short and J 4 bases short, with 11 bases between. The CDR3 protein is CASSYRGGPTEAFF. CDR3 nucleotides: TGTGCCAGCAGTTACCGGGGGGGGCCCACTGAAGCTTTCTTT.

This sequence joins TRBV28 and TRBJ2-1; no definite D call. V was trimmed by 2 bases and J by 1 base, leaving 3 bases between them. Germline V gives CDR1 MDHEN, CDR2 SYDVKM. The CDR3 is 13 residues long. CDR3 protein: CASSLESYNEQFF. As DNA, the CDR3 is TGTGCCAGCAGTTTAGAGTCCTACAATGAGCAGTTCTTC.

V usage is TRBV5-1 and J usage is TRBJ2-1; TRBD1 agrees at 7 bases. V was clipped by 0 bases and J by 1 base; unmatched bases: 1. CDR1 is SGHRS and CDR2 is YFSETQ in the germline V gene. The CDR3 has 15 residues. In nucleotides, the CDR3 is TGCGCCAGCAGCTTGGACAGGGGTTCCTACAATGAGCAGTTCTTC. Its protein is CASSLDRGSYNEQFF.

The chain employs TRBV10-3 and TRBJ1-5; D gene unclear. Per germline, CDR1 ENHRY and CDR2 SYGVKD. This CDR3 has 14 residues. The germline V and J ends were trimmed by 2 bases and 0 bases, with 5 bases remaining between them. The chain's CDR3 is CAISEGLSNQPQHF. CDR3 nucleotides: TGTGCCATCAGTGAGGGACTTAGCAATCAGCCCCAGCATTTT.

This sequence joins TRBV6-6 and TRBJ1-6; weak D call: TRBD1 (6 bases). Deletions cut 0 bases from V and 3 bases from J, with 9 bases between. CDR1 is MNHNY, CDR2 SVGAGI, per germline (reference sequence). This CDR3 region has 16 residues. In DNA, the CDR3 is TGTGCCAGCAGTTACTCCCTGGACAGCTATAATTCACCCCTCCACTTT. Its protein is CASSYSLDSYNSPLHF.

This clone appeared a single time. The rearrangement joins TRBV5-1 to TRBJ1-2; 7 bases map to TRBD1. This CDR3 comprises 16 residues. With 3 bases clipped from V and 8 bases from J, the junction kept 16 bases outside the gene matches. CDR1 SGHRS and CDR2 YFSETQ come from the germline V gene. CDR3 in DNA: TGCGCCAGCAGCTCCGCCGGGCCCACAGGGGTATACGGCTACACCTTC. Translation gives CASSSAGPTGVYGYTF.

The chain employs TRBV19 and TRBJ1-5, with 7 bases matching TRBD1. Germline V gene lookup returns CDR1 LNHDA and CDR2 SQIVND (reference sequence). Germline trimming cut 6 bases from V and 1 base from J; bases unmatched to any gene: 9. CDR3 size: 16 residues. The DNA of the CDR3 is TGTGCCAGTAGCCCTACAGGGGAAGGGAGCAATCAGCCCCAGCATTTT. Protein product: CASSPTGEGSNQPQHF.

CDR3 in amino acids: CASSQGGTGNYNEQFF. Here the CDR3 DNA reads TGTGCCAGCAGTCAGGGGGGGACAGGGAACTACAATGAGCAGTTCTTC. The V call is TRBV28, the J call TRBJ2-1, with TRBD1 matching over 9 bases. CDR1 and CDR2 (germline): MDHEN, SYDVKM. The junction had 8 bases not matched to a gene; V was cut back by 5 bases and J by 3 bases. This CDR3 spans 16 amino acids.

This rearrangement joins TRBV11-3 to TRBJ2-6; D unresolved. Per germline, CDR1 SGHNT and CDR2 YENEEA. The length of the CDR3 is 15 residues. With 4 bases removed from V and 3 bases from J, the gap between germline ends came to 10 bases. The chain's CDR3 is CASSSAQSGANVLTF. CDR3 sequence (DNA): TGTGCCAGCAGCTCTGCGCAAAGTGGGGCCAACGTCCTGACTTTC.

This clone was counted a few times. This CDR3 reads CASRHREGTQYF. The CDR3 DNA reads as TGTGCCAGCAGACACAGGGAAGGTACGCAGTATTTT. The J gene is TRBJ2-3, the V gene TRBV11-3; a weak D match, TRBD1 (6 bases). V gave up 6 bases and J gave up 8 bases, with 12 bases separating them. The CDR3 sequence is 12 residues long. Germline V gives CDR1 SGHNT, CDR2 YENEEA.

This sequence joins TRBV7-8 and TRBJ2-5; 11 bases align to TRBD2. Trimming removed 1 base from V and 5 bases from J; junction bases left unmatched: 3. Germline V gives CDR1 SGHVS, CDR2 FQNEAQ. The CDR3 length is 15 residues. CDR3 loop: CASSLELAGAETQYF. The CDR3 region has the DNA TGTGCCAGCAGCTTAGAACTAGCGGGGGCTGAGACCCAGTACTTC.

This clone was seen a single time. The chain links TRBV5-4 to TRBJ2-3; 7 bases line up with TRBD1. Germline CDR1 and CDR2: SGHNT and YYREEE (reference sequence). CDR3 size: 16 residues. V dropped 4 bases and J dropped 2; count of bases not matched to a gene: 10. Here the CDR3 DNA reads TGTGCCAGCAGCCTGACAGGGTGGATGGACACAGATACGCAGTATTTT. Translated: CASSLTGWMDTDTQYF.

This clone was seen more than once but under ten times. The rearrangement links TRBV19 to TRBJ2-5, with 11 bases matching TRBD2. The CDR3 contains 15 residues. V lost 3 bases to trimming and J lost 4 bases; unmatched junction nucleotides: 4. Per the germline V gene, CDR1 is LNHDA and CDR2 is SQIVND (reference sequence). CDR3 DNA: TGTGCCAGTAGTATCGGTCTAGCGGGAGGAGAGACCCAGTACTTC. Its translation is CASSIGLAGGETQYF.

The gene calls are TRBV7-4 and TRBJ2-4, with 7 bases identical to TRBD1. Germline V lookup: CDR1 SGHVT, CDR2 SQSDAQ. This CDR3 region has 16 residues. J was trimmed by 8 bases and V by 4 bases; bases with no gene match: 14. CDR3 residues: CASSSGDRDRVYIQYF. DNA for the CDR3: TGTGCCAGCAGCTCTGGAGACCGGGACAGAGTGTACATTCAGTACTTC. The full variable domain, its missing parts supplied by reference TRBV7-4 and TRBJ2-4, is GAGVSQSPRYKVAKRGRDVALRCDSISGHVTLYWYRQTLGQGSEVLTYSQSDAQRDKSGRPSGRFSAERPERSVSTLKIQRTEQGDSAVYLCASSSGDRDRVYIQYFGAGTRLSVL.

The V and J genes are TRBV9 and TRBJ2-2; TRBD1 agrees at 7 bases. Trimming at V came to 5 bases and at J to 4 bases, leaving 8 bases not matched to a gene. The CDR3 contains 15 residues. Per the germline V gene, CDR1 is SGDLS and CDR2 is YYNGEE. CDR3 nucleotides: TGTGCCAGCAGTAAAGACAGGGTGGGCACCGGGGAGCTGTTTTTT. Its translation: CASSKDRVGTGELFF. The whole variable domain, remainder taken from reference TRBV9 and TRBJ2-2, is DSGVTQTPKHLITATGQRVTLRCSPRSGDLSVYWYQQSLDQGLQFLIQYYNGEERAKGNILERFSAQQFPDLHSELNLSSLELGDSALYFCASSKDRVGTGELFFGEGSRLTVL.

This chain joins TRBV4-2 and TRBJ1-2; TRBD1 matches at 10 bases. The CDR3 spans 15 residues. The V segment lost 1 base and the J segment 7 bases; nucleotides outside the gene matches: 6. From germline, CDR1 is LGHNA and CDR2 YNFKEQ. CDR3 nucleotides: TGTGCCAGCAGCCAAGCGAGTCGGGACAGGGGTGGCTACACCTTC. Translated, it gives CASSQASRDRGGYTF.

This chain's CDR3 is CATSDPVGSGNTIYF. CDR3 bases: TGTGCCACCAGTGACCCTGTTGGTAGCGGGAACACCATATATTTT. J is TRBJ1-3 and V is TRBV24-1; D gene uncertain. The CDR3 has 15 amino acids. The V gene lost 4 bases and the J gene lost 7 bases, with 16 bases spanning the gap. Looked up from germline, CDR1 is KGHDR and CDR2 is SFDVKD.